These 21 T cell receptor beta chains were sequenced from one sample in a study of cytomegalovirus exposure and HLA in healthy donors (dated 2017 in TCRdb). Library generation was performed with the immunoSEQ multiplex PCR assay. The table was pulled from immuneACCESS by TCRdb, which kept in-frame rearrangements only. Such tables lose some clones; where checked, under half of the loss comes from unresolved V genes, and the rest has no known cause. The sample yields fewer than 250,000 clones; approximately 90% were counted once. The biggest ten clones account for 2% to 3% of the sample. The sequencing sample was made of PBMCs. Receptors originate from a man between 18 and 35 years old in good health and CMV-seronegative.

The gene calls are TRBV5-5 and TRBJ1-5; 7 nucleotides match TRBD1. This CDR3 contains 17 residues. J lost 6 bases, V lost 0 bases, and 12 bases had no gene match. Germline lookup yields CDR1 SGHKS and CDR2 YYEKEE (reference sequence). The CDR3 loop reads CASSLGQGNFAAQPQHF. Written as DNA, the CDR3 is TGTGCCAGCAGCTTGGGACAGGGAAACTTTGCTGCTCAGCCCCAGCATTTT.

This clone was found a few times. The rearrangement uses TRBV6-5 and TRBJ1-5; the D is unclear. V was shortened by 5 bases and J by 0 bases, with 11 bases between the two germline ends. The CDR3 length is 15 residues. Looked up from germline, CDR1 is MNHEY and CDR2 is SVGAGI. This CDR3 reads CASSPTVYSNQPQHF. The CDR3 DNA follows: TGTGCCAGCAGTCCCACAGTCTATAGCAATCAGCCCCAGCATTTT.

The CDR3 loop reads CASSQIPTGETNTEAFF. The CDR3 DNA follows: TGCGCCAGCAGCCAAATCCCGACCGGGGAGACGAACACTGAAGCTTTCTTT. This rearrangement joins TRBV4-1 to TRBJ1-1; no firm D call. The CDR3 extends over 17 amino acids. Germline CDR1 and CDR2: MGHRA and YSYEKL. V was shortened by 2 bases and J by 1 base, with 17 bases between the two germline ends.

The chain has TRBV6-5 and TRBJ2-5; TRBD1 agrees at 7 bases. The trim removed 0 bases at V and 5 bases at J, leaving 6 bases unmatched. Germline assignment: CDR1 MNHEY and CDR2 SVGAGI. CDR3 length: 15 amino acids. CDR3 loop: CASSYSPGGLETQYF. In DNA form, the CDR3 reads TGTGCCAGCAGTTACTCCCCAGGGGGTTTGGAGACCCAGTACTTC.

The chain is built from TRBV5-1 and TRBJ1-1, with D tentatively TRBD1 (5 bases). The germline V gene encodes CDR1 SGHRS and CDR2 YFSETQ. Trimming removed 3 bases from V and 1 base from J, with 13 bases in between. The CDR3 has 15 amino acids. This CDR3 is CASSSDGGGNTEAFF. CDR3 sequence (DNA): TGCGCCAGCAGCTCGGATGGCGGGGGGAACACTGAAGCTTTCTTT. Full variable domain (missing parts from reference TRBV5-1 and TRBJ1-1): KAGVTQTPRYLIKTRGQQVTLSCSPISGHRSVSWYQQTPGQGLQFLFEYFSETQRNKGNFPGRFSGRQFSNSRSEMNVSTLELGDSALYLCASSSDGGGNTEAFFGQGTRLTVV.

This chain uses TRBV2 with TRBJ2-7; D gene uncertain. From germline, CDR1 is SNHLY and CDR2 FYNNEI. The CDR3 totals 15 residues. V lost 6 bases and J lost 6, with 21 bases in between. The CDR3 sequence: CASSETTTGVGEQYF. CDR3 bases: TGTGCCAGCAGCGAAACGACCACTGGAGTGGGCGAGCAGTACTTC.

The chain is built from TRBV7-8 and TRBJ1-6; 10 bases fit TRBD1. The CDR3 totals 17 residues. CDR1 is SGHVS and CDR2 is FQNEAQ in the germline V gene. V lost 3 bases to trimming and J lost 8 bases; unmatched junction nucleotides: 10. The CDR3 loop reads CASSFPLTGGLDSPLHF. Written as DNA, the CDR3 is TGTGCCAGCAGCTTTCCGCTGACAGGGGGCCTTGATTCACCCCTCCACTTT.

CDR3: CASSNSGGAEETQYF. The CDR3 DNA reads as TGTGCCAGCAGCAATAGCGGGGGGGCCGAGGAGACCCAGTACTTC. V gene TRBV11-2 combines with J gene TRBJ2-5, with 11 bases aligning to TRBD2. The CDR3 spans 15 residues. CDR1 SGHAT and CDR2 FQNNGV come from the germline V gene. Trimming removed 5 bases from V and 5 bases from J; junction bases left unmatched: 7.

The CDR3 here is CASTLAEYNEQFF. As DNA, the CDR3 is TGTGCCAGCACCTTAGCGGAGTACAATGAGCAGTTCTTC. J is TRBJ2-1 and V is TRBV5-4; possible D gene TRBD2, 6 bases. CDR3 length: 13 amino acids. CDR1 is SGHNT and CDR2 is YYREEE in the germline V gene (reference sequence). Trimming cost V 6 bases and J 4 bases, with 11 bases left between them.

Only a few counts were recorded for this clone. The chain has TRBV30 and TRBJ2-7; TRBD2 agrees at 8 bases. CDR3 length: 14 amino acids. V trimming: 4 bases; J trimming: 7 bases; junction bases outside the gene matches: 12. Per germline, CDR1 GTSNPN and CDR2 SVGIG (reference sequence). DNA of the CDR3: TGTGCCTGGACCACGGGACTAGGGGCGGGAGAGCAGTACTTC. Translated, it gives CAWTTGLGAGEQYF.

To note about this clone: The identical CDR3 is also encoded by other nucleotide sequences in the sample. The V gene is TRBV7-2, the J gene TRBJ1-2; 9 nucleotides agree with TRBD1. Germline V lookup: CDR1 SGHTA, CDR2 FQGNSA. Trimming at V came to 5 bases and at J to 5 bases, leaving 3 bases not matched to a gene. This CDR3 is 13 amino acids long. CDR3 nucleotide sequence: TGTGCCAGCAGCCTCGGACAGGGGTATGGCTACACCTTC. Protein product: CASSLGQGYGYTF.

The rearrangement uses TRBV15 and TRBJ2-7; TRBD2 agrees at 9 bases. Per the germline V gene, CDR1 is LNHNV and CDR2 is YYDKDF (reference sequence). The CDR3 covers 15 residues. Unmatched junction bases numbered 6, after V lost 3 bases and J lost 3 bases. The CDR3 region is CATSRDQTSGYEQYF. The CDR3 DNA reads as TGTGCCACCAGCAGGGACCAGACTAGCGGCTACGAGCAGTACTTC.

This chain uses TRBV5-1 with TRBJ1-1; D possibly corresponds to TRBD1 (5 bases). Germline V CDR1 and CDR2: SGHRS, YFSETQ. V was trimmed by 3 bases and J by 3 bases, leaving 12 bases between them. The CDR3 is made up of 14 amino acids. The chain's CDR3 is CASSYQGQDTEAFF. The CDR3, as DNA: TGCGCCAGCAGCTATCAGGGTCAGGACACTGAAGCTTTCTTT.

The chain uses TRBV19 and TRBJ2-1, with D possibly being TRBD2 (6 bases). CDR3 size: 15 residues. CDR1 and CDR2 from the germline V gene are LNHDA and SQIVND (reference sequence). Trimming removed 4 bases from V and 6 bases from J, with 16 bases in between. The CDR3 region has the DNA TGTGCCAGTAGTAGAGGGACTGGGGACGGCAATGAGCAGTTCTTC. The encoded protein is CASSRGTGDGNEQFF.

The rearrangement links TRBV5-1 to TRBJ1-6, with D tentatively TRBD1 (6 bases). The ends were cut back, 0 bases at V and 8 bases at J, with 9 bases in the middle. The CDR3 totals 14 residues. Per the germline V gene, CDR1 is SGHRS and CDR2 is YFSETQ. The CDR3 region is CASSLEQGHSPLHF. CDR3 bases: TGCGCCAGCAGCTTGGAGCAGGGGCATTCACCCCTCCACTTT.

There are a few counts of this clone. The chain uses TRBV27 and TRBJ2-7; tentative D call: TRBD2 (5 bases). Germline CDR1 is MNHEY and CDR2 is SMNVEV (reference sequence). The CDR3 totals 12 residues. Trimming pared 2 bases from V and 6 bases from J, leaving 8 bases between. The CDR3 spells CASSLRGSEQYF. The CDR3, as DNA: TGTGCCAGCAGTTTACGGGGAAGCGAGCAGTACTTC.

This clone was detected a few times. This chain uses TRBV29-1 with TRBJ1-4; 10 bases are a match to TRBD1. Germline CDR1 reads SQVTM; CDR2 reads ANQGSEA. With 7 bases clipped from V and 11 bases from J, the junction kept 7 bases outside the gene matches. The CDR3 sequence is 12 residues long. The CDR3 loop is CSGGTGEGKLFF. CDR3 nucleotides: TGCAGCGGAGGGACAGGGGAGGGGAAACTGTTTTTT.

In nucleotides, the CDR3 is TGTGCCAGCAGCCCCGTGGGGCGGAGCTCCTACAATGAGCAGTTCTTC. Its translation: CASSPVGRSSYNEQFF. V and J are TRBV14 and TRBJ2-1; perhaps TRBD1 as D (5 bases). V was shortened by 4 bases and J by 0 bases, with 13 bases between the two germline ends. The CDR3 sequence is 16 residues long. Germline V gene data show CDR1 as SGHDN and CDR2 as FVKESK.

The chain links TRBV18 to TRBJ1-1; D is perhaps TRBD1 (5 bases). The CDR3 length is 13 residues. Germline CDR1 reads KGHSH; CDR2 reads LQKENI. V was pared by 0 bases and J by 4 bases, with 6 bases between. The CDR3 coding sequence is TGTGCCAGCTCACCACCGGGGGGCACTGAAGCTTTCTTT. Translating gives CASSPPGGTEAFF.

The chain carries TRBV9 and TRBJ2-2; 8 bases are shared with TRBD2. In germline, CDR1 is SGDLS, CDR2 YYNGEE. J was trimmed by 8 bases and V by 5 bases; bases with no gene match: 5. The CDR3 length is 13 residues. CDR3 nucleotide sequence: TGTGCCAGCAGGACTAGCGAGTGGGGGGAGCTGTTTTTT. As protein: CASRTSEWGELFF.

This rearrangement joins TRBV6-1 to TRBJ2-7, with 9 bases fitting TRBD1. The trim removed 10 bases at V and 4 bases at J, leaving 11 bases unmatched. CDR3 length: 14 residues. Germline CDR1 MNHNS, CDR2 SASEGT. CDR3 sequence: CAIISKQGAYEQYF. In nucleotides, the CDR3 is TGTGCCATCATATCAAAACAGGGGGCTTACGAGCAGTACTTC.